The sequence of this T cell receptor (beta chain) was determined in a study of shared clonotypes between healthy human individuals. Overall study: Three CD4 naive, three CD4 memory, two CD8 naive and one CD8 memory plate were used per donor. General study findings and limits: Incompleteness in sorted-subset sequencing, despite large depth, was shown by rarefaction.

Terminally differentiated effector memory CD45RA+ cells were excluded from the naive CD8 cells, which were CD45RO-negative and positively selected for CCR7. Remarks on this clone: Its specificity is unknown.

V lost 3 bases and J 6 bases, leaving 20 bases between the germline ends. Germline V lookup: CDR1 SGDLS, CDR2 YYNGEE. The CDR3 length is 16 residues. Authors' processing steps: ImmunoSEQ sequences covered only the junction and lacked quality scores; filtering therefore differed. Clones were sequenced by immunoSEQ multiplex PCR, and TCRdb holds only the in-frame ones, with some missing. The V and J calls and clone size are taken from that table; D and trimming were inferred from the DNA. The repertoire holds about 2 million clones, 85% to 95% seen once, with roughly 1% in the top ten. Sequenced input: naive CD8+ T cells sorted from blood. The receptor was isolated from a young man in good health. The chain links TRBV9 to TRBJ2-3, with TRBD2 as a possible D gene (6 bases). The CDR3 bases are TGTGCCAGCAGCGATACGGGACTGGGTGTGGCGGATACGCAGTATTTT. This translates into CASSDTGLGVADTQYF.